This is a list of T cell receptor beta chains from one sample in a study of blood T cell repertoires in COVID-19. The repertoire was sequenced with immunoSEQ multiplex PCR; TCRdb's copy has only in-frame clones and lacks some. This table holds about 110,000 clones, 84% found once. Input material: peripheral blood. The origin of the receptors is a woman aged 45-65 years with acute or convalescent COVID-19. Each CDR3 is given with its conserved first and last residue. A D gene is named only where the DNA matches it firmly. Clone sizes are given selectively: once, few, many, or a class where the clone is expanded.

TRBV7-6	few	TRBD1	TRBJ1-4	CASSLDTGAYAIGEKLFF	TGTGCCAGCAGCTTGGACACAGGGGCGTACGCTATCGGGGAAAAACTGTTTTTT
TRBV18	-	-	TRBJ1-5	CASSPPGGGSNQPQHF	TGTGCCAGCTCACCACCGGGGGGAGGGAGCAATCAGCCCCAGCATTTT
TRBV7-8	-	-	TRBJ1-1	CASSSSRNTEAFF	TGTGCCAGCAGCTCCTCCCGGAACACTGAAGCTTTCTTT
TRBV4-2	-	-	TRBJ1-2	CASSQPTPEAPEDYGYTF	TGTGCCAGCAGCCAACCTACCCCTGAGGCTCCGGAGGACTATGGCTACACCTTC
TRBV5-1	-	TRBD1	TRBJ2-3	CASSQTGQGARTDTQYF	TGCGCCAGCAGCCAAACCGGACAGGGGGCTAGAACAGATACGCAGTATTTT
TRBV6-5	-	TRBD1	TRBJ1-2	CASSYGRSGTGDGYTF	TGTGCCAGCAGTTACGGTCGCTCCGGGACAGGGGATGGCTACACCTTC
TRBV24-1	-	-	TRBJ1-5	CATSQGRGNQPQHF	TGTGCCACCAGCCAGGGGAGAGGCAATCAGCCCCAGCATTTT
TRBV19	-	TRBD1	TRBJ1-1	CASLRTGGVQAEAFF	TGTGCCAGTCTTCGGACAGGGGGGGTCCAGGCTGAAGCTTTCTTT
TRBV11-3	-	-	TRBJ2-3	CASSWRGTDTQYF	TGTGCCAGCAGCTGGAGAGGCACAGATACGCAGTATTTT
TRBV6-4	-	TRBD2	TRBJ2-3	CASSPSGGATDTQYF	TGTGCCAGCAGTCCTAGCGGGGGGGCGACAGATACGCAGTATTTT
TRBV9	-	TRBD1	TRBJ1-3	CASSPAGQGSGNTIYF	TGTGCCAGCAGCCCCGCGGGACAGGGCTCTGGAAACACCATATATTTT
TRBV5-1	-	-	TRBJ2-3	CASSLRLGSGSTDTQYF	TGCGCCAGCAGCTTGCGATTAGGGAGCGGGAGCACAGATACGCAGTATTTT
TRBV5-1	-	-	TRBJ1-2	CASSEDYGYTF	TGCGCCAGCAGCGAGGACTATGGCTACACCTTC
TRBV5-1	-	-	TRBJ2-5	CASSLITDQETQYF	TGCGCCAGCAGCTTGATAACAGACCAAGAGACCCAGTACTTC
TRBV18	-	-	TRBJ2-7	CASSPPTREQYF	TGTGCCAGCTCACCACCGACCAGGGAGCAGTACTTC
TRBV7-9	-	-	TRBJ1-2	CASSLGGSAGYTF	TGTGCCAGCAGCTTAGGAGGGAGCGCTGGCTACACCTTC
TRBV7-3	-	TRBD2	TRBJ2-3	CASSPGLAGITDTQYF	TGTGCCAGCAGCCCGGGACTAGCGGGGATAACAGATACGCAGTATTTT
TRBV2	-	TRBD1	TRBJ1-3	CASSSQTGASSGNTIYF	TGTGCCAGCAGCTCGCAGACAGGGGCGTCCTCTGGAAACACCATATATTTT
TRBV2	-	-	TRBJ1-1	CASSEGRILNTEAFF	TGTGCCAGCAGTGAGGGGCGGATTCTGAACACTGAAGCTTTCTTT
TRBV7-8	-	-	TRBJ2-1	CASSLEQGIVNNEQFF	TGTGCCAGCAGCTTAGAGCAGGGGATAGTTAACAATGAGCAGTTCTTC
TRBV5-4	-	TRBD1	TRBJ1-2	CASRKQGARGGYTF	TGTGCCAGCAGAAAACAGGGGGCAAGGGGTGGCTACACCTTC
TRBV5-1	-	-	TRBJ2-1	CASSLQGGYNEQFF	TGCGCCAGCAGCTTACAGGGGGGGTACAATGAGCAGTTCTTC
TRBV11-3	-	-	TRBJ2-1	CASSPRGSLSYNEQFF	TGTGCCAGCAGCCCCCGGGGGAGCCTCTCCTACAATGAGCAGTTCTTC
TRBV5-1	-	TRBD2	TRBJ2-1	CASSLAGLAGGNNEQFF	TGCGCCAGCAGCTTGGCCGGGCTAGCGGGGGGGAACAATGAGCAGTTCTTC